The 8 T cell receptor beta chains below come from one sample, sequenced in a study of naive and memory T cell subsets. The SP2 primer and nested alpha and beta constant region primers amplified ligated cDNA in four rounds. TCRdb passed the 5' RACE reads through MiXCR, listing each CDR3 protein once. Counted here are roughly 60,000 distinct CDR3 sequences, under 8.5% occurring once; the ten biggest clones make up roughly 9.7%. The library had UMIs added by 3' ligation of an oligonucleotide to TCR cDNA. The receptors shown here come from a male donor in good health.

V gene TRBV6-6 combines with J gene TRBJ2-6, with TRBD2 as a possible D gene (5 bases). The CDR3 consists of 13 residues. CDR1 and CDR2 from the germline V gene are MNHNY and SVGAGI (reference sequence). The germline V and J ends were trimmed by 10 bases and 1 base, with 8 bases remaining between them. The CDR3 coding sequence is TGTGCCACCGGGGTTTCTGGGGCCAACGTCCTGACTTTC. Translated: CATGVSGANVLTF.

The chain combines TRBV6-1 with TRBJ2-7; D uncertain. This CDR3 has 12 amino acids. Germline V gene data show CDR1 as MNHNS and CDR2 as SASEGT. Trimming removed 2 bases from V and 4 bases from J, with 6 bases in between. The chain's CDR3 is CASSEPRYEQYF. CDR3 in DNA: TGTGCCAGCAGTGAACCCAGGTACGAGCAGTACTTC.

The table lists this clonotype with many counts. This CDR3 reads CASSIQGAVGNEQFF. Here the CDR3 DNA reads TGTGCCAGCAGTATACAGGGGGCGGTGGGCAATGAGCAGTTCTTC. The chain employs TRBV6-1 and TRBJ2-1, with 9 nucleotides matching TRBD1. With 5 bases clipped from V and 6 bases from J, the junction kept 8 bases outside the gene matches. Germline CDR1 MNHNS, CDR2 SASEGT. The CDR3 covers 15 residues.

This clonotype showed up many times. The V gene is TRBV12-3 or TRBV12-4, the J gene TRBJ1-1; 9 bases line up with TRBD1. V dropped 5 bases and J dropped 6; count of bases not matched to a gene: 10. This CDR3 contains 15 residues. The CDR3 loop is CASSPTQGAWSEAFF. The DNA of the CDR3 is TGTGCCAGCAGTCCGACACAGGGGGCCTGGTCTGAAGCTTTCTTT.

This clonotype was observed at least ten times. The chain is built from TRBV29-1 and TRBJ1-2; no firm D call. V was pared by 1 base and J by 0 bases, with 12 bases between. The germline CDR1 and CDR2 sequences are SQVTM and ANQGSEA. The CDR3 is 15 amino acids. CDR3 residues: CSVEVPDGPNYGYTF. CDR3 DNA: TGCAGCGTTGAAGTTCCGGACGGTCCTAACTATGGCTACACCTTC. The entire variable domain, with the rest obtained from reference TRBV29-1 and TRBJ1-2, is as follows: SAVISQKPSRDICQRGTSLTIQCQVDSQVTMMFWYRQQPGQSLTLIATANQGSEATYESGFVIDKFPISRPNLTFSTLTVSNMSPEDSSIYLCSVEVPDGPNYGYTFGSGTRLTVV.

This clonotype was counted a few times. The V gene is TRBV12-3 or TRBV12-4, the J gene TRBJ2-1; D is unresolved. Trimming pared 8 bases from V and 6 bases from J, leaving 14 bases between. The CDR3 is made up of 13 amino acids. The CDR3 DNA reads TGTGCCAGCGGGTCAGAGGTTTCCAATGAGCAGTTCTTC. Amino acid sequence: CASGSEVSNEQFF.

The V and J genes are TRBV27 and TRBJ2-5; D tentatively reads TRBD1 or TRBD2 (5 bases each). V shed 4 bases and J shed 1 base, with 10 bases lying between them. This CDR3 has 14 amino acids. Germline lookup yields CDR1 MNHEY and CDR2 SMNVEV (reference sequence). CDR3 residues: CASSSWDGQETQYF. The CDR3 nucleotides read TGTGCCAGCAGTTCCTGGGACGGCCAAGAGACCCAGTACTTC.

This clonotype was seen repeatedly, ten times or more. The rearrangement links TRBV7-9 to TRBJ2-5; D might be TRBD2 (6 bases). V dropped 1 base and J dropped 2 bases, with 11 bases sitting between them. In germline, CDR1 is SEHNR, CDR2 FQNEAQ (reference sequence). The CDR3 extends over 15 amino acids. The CDR3: CASSLVSGRQETQYF. CDR3 nucleotide sequence: TGTGCCAGCAGCTTAGTTAGCGGTAGGCAAGAGACCCAGTACTTC.